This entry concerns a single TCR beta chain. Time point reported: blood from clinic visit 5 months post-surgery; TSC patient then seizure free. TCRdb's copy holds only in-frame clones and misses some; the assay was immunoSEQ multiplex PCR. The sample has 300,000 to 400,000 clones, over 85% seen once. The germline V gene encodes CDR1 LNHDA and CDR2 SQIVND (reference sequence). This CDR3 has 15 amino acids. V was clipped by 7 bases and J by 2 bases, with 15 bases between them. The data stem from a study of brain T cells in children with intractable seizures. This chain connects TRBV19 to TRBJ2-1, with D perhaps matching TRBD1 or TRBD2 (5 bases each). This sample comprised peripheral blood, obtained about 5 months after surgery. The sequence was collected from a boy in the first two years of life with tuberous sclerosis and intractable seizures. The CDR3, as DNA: TGTGCCAGTACCTGGGACGAGAGTACCTACAATGAGCAGTTCTTC. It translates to CASTWDESTYNEQFF.